What follows describes a single TCR gamma chain. Sequence at one end of the junction differs from germline and may be a read error. The data were obtained in a study of gamma-delta chains in newborns, infants, children. Study-level information: Microbial exposure reportedly drives polyclonal innate γδ T cell expansion after birth.

TCRdb reanalysed the reads with CATT. The table lists 930 or so gamma-chain clones, approximately 60% of them singletons. CDR3 length equals 14 residues. From germline, CDR1 is GITISATS and CDR2 ISYDGTV (reference sequence). This sequence originates from a child who was a newborn, infant or young child, either healthy, febrile or measles-vaccinated (not recorded which). The V call is TRGV9, the J call TRGJ1 or TRGJ2. The J gene, left out of TCRdb, was set here by checking the DNA against germline. Sequencing used blood. The CDR3, as DNA: TGTGCCTTGTGGAAGGTGCAGGCTTATTATAAGAAACTCTTT. It codes for CALWKVQAYYKKLF.